This T cell receptor beta chain was captured by sequencing in a study of blood T cell repertoires in COVID-19. For the study at large: COVID-19 samples collected from the United States, Italy and Spain covered acute and convalescent phases. From T cells, B-cell-depleted T cells, or PBMCs came the material, which was cDNA or gDNA.

Original methodology: Amplifying reference gene primers gave estimates of nucleated cell counts. Produced via immunoSEQ multiplex PCR; TCRdb's table is partial and in-frame only. V and J calls and clone size are those listed in that table; D and trimming were worked out from the DNA. This sample yields a few hundred thousand clones, of which 75% to 90% are seen a single time; over 10% belongs to the top ten. The Seattle patients joined while their infection was active and were tracked longitudinally afterward. The CDR3 totals 14 residues. The V end was cut by 3 bases, the J end by 6 bases, with 15 bases between. Germline V CDR1 and CDR2: LGHDT, YNNKEL (reference sequence).

The receptor's source is a woman in her seventies with COVID-19, enrolled during active disease. This rearrangement joins TRBV3-1 (or the pseudogene TRBV3-2) to TRBJ2-7, with D possibly being TRBD1 (5 bases). Sequencing used peripheral blood. The CDR3 loop is CASSQKRGLSEQYF. In DNA form, the CDR3 reads TGTGCCAGCAGCCAGAAAAGGGGTCTGAGCGAGCAGTACTTC.